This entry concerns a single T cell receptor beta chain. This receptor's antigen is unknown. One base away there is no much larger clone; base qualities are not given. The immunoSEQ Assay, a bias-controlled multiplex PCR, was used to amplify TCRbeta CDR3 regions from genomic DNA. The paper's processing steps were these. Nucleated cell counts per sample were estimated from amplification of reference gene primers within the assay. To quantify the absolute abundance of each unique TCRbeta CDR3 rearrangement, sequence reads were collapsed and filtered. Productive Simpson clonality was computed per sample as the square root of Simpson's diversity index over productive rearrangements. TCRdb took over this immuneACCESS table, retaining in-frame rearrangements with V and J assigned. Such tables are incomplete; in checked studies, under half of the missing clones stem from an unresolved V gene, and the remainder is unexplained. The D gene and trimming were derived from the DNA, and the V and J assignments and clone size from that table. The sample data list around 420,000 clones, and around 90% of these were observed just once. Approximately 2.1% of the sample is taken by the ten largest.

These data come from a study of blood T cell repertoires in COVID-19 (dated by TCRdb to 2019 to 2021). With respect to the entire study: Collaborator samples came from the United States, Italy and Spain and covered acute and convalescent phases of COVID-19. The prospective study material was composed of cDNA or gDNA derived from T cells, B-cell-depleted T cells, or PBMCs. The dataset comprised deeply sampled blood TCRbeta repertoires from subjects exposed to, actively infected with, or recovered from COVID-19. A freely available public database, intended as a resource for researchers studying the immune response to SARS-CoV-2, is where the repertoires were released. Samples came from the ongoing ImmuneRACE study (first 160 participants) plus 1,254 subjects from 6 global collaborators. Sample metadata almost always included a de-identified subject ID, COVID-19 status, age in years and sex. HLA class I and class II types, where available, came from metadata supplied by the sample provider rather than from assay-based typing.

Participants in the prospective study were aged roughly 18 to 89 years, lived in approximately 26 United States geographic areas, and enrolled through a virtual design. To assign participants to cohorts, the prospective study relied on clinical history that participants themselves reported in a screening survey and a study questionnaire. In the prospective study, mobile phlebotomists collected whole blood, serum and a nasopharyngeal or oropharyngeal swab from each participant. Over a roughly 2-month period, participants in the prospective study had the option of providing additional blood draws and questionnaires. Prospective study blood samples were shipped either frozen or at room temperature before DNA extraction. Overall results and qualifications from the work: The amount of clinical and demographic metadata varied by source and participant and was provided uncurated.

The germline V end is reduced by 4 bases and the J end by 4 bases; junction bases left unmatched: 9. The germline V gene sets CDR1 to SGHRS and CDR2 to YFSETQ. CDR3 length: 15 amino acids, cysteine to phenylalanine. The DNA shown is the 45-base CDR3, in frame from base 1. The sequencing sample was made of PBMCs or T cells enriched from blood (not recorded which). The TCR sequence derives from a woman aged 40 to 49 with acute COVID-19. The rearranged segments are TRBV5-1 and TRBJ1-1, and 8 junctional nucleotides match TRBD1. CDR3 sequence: CASSRTGTLGTEAFF. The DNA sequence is TGCGCCAGCAGCAGGACAGGGACTCTAGGCACTGAAGCTTTCTTT.